This TCR beta chain was sequenced in a study of OX40 agonist ivuxolimab in advanced cancers. The sample holds one count of this clone. This CDR3 region has 13 residues. Germline assignment: CDR1 MNHEY and CDR2 SVGAGI. With 6 bases clipped from V and 7 bases from J, the junction kept 2 bases outside the gene matches. People who had autoimmune disease history or systemic immunosuppression were excluded. Libraries were prepared by immunoSEQ multiplex PCR; TCRdb keeps only in-frame clonotypes and omits some of them. This sample carries tens of thousands of clones, about 83% of them seen once, and the ten largest clones take approximately 3.3%.

Sequences were derived from CD4+ or CD8+ T cells sorted from blood, sampled in a trial of the OX40 agonist ivuxolimab. The J gene is TRBJ1-4, the V gene TRBV6-5, with 10 bases identical to TRBD1. This sequence originates from an adult with an advanced solid tumor such as melanoma, head and neck, liver or kidney cancer. This chain's CDR3 is CASRRQGAEKLFF. In DNA, the CDR3 is TGTGCCAGCAGGAGACAGGGGGCTGAAAAACTGTTTTTT.